This record looks at one T cell receptor (beta chain) sequence and its context. The data derive from a study of CD8+CD57+ T cells in acquired aplastic anemia. Those patients picked for sequencing had displayed CD8+CD57+ cell expansion on flow cytometry. Profiles of TCR beta VDJ and CDR3 were generated from a genomic DNA template. Via MiXCR, TCRdb re-called the reads, giving one row per CDR3 protein. This sample has roughly 290,000 distinct CDR3 sequences; roughly 53% occur once, and the top ten carry under 1.5%. J was trimmed by 5 bases and V by 6 bases; bases with no gene match: 10. Germline CDR1 and CDR2: SEHNR and FQNEAQ (reference sequence). The CDR3 length is 16 residues.

The source of this sequence is a human donor with aplastic anemia. Sequenced input: sorted CD4+, CD8+, or CD8+CD57+ T cells (not recorded which) from PBMCs. V usage is TRBV7-9 and J usage is TRBJ1-5, with TRBD1 identical over 10 bases. The CDR3 sequence: CASSDPGTGVHQPQHF. The CDR3 coding sequence is TGTGCCAGCAGTGACCCCGGGACAGGGGTTCATCAGCCCCAGCATTTT. Together with reference TRBV7-9 and TRBJ1-5, the CDR3 gives the full variable domain: DTGVSQNPRHKITKRGQNVTFRCDPISEHNRLYWYRQTLGQGPEFLTYFQNEAQLEKSRLLSDRFSAERPKGSFSTLEIQRTEQGDSAMYLCASSDPGTGVHQPQHFGDGTRLSIL.